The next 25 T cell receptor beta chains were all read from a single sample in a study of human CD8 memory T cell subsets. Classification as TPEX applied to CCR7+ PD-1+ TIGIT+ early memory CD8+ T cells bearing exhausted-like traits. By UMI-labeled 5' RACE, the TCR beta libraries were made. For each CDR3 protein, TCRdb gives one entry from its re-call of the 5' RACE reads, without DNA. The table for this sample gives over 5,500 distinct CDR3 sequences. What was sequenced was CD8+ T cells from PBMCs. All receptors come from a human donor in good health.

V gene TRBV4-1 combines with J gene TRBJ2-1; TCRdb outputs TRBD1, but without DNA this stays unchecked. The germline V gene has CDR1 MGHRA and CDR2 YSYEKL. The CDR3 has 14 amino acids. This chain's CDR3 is CASSQDLRGNEQFF.

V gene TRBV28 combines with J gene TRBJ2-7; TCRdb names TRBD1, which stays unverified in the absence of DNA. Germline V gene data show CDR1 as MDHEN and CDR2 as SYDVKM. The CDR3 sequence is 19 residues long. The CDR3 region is CASRHNGGKGQQYSYEQYF.

The CDR3 protein is CASSLSATRSTDTQYF. The gene calls are TRBV4-1 and TRBJ2-3. The germline V gene encodes CDR1 MGHRA and CDR2 YSYEKL. The CDR3 is 16 amino acids.

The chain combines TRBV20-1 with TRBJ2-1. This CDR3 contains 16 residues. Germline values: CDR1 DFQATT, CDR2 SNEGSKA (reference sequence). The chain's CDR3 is CSASTRDFSAYNEQFF.

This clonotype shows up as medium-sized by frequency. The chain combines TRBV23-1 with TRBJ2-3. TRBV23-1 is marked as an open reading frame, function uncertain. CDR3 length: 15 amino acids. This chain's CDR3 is CASSQSPTYTDTQYF.

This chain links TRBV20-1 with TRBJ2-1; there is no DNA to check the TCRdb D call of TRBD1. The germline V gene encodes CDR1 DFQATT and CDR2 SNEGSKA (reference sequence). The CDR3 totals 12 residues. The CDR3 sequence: CSARSRGNEQFF.

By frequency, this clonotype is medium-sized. The CDR3 here is CASSPAYTGEAFF. The genes are TRBV12-3 or TRBV12-4 and TRBJ1-1; there is no DNA to check the TCRdb D call of TRBD1. The CDR3 extends over 13 amino acids.

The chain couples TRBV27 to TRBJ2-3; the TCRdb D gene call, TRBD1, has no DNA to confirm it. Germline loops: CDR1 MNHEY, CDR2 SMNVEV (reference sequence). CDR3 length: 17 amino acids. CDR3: CASSPHRVQASGDTQYF.

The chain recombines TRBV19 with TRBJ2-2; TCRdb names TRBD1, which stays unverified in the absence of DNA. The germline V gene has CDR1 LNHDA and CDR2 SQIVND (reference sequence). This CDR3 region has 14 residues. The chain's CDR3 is CASQPAPVAGELFF.

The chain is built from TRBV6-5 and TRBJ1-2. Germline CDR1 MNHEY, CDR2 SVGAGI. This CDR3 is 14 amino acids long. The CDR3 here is CASSLQGGTYGYTF.

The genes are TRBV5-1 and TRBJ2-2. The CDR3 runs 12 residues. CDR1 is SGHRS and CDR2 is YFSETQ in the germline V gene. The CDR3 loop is CASERRSGELFF.

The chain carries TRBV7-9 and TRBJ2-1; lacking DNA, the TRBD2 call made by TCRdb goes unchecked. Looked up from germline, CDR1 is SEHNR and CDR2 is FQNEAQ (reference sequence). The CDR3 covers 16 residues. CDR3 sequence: CASSPLAGGSYNEQFF.

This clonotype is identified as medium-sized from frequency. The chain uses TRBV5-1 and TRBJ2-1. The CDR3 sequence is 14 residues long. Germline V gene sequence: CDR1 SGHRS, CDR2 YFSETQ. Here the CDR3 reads CASSLKDYYNEQFF.

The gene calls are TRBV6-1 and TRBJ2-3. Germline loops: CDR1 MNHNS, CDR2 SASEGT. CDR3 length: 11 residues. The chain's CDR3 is CASSEGVTQYF.

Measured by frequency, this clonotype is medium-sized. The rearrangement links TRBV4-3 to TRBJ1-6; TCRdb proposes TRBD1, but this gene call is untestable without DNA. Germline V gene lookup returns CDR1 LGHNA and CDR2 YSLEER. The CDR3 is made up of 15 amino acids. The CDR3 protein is CASSQGTGGNSPLHF.

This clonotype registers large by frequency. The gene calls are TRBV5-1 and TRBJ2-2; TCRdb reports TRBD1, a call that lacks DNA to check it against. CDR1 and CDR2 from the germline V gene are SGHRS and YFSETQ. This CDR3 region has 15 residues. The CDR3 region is CASSYRQGAGGELFF.

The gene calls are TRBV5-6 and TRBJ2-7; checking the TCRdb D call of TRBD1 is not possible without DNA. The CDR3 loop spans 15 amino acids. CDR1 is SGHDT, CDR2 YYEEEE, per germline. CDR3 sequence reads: CASSYYKKGSGEQYF.

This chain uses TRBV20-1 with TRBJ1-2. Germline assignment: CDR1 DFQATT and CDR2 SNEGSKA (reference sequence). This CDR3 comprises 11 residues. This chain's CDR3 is CSARVDYGYTF.

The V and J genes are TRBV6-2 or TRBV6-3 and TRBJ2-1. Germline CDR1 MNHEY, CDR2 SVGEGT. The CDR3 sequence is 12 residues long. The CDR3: CASSYYVNEQFF.

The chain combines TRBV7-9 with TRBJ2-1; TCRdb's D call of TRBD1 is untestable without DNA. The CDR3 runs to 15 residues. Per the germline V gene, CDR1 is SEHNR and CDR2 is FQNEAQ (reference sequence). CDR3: CASSFFGTGDNEQFF.

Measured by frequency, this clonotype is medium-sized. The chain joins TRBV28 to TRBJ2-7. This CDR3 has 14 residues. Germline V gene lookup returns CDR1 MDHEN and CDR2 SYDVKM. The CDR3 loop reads CASSLSGNSYEQYF.

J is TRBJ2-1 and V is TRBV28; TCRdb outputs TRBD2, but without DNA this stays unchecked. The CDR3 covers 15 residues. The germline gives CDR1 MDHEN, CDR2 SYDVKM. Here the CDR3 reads CASRLLTSLVNEQFF.

The chain's CDR3 is CASSSKGYPNEKLFF. This chain joins TRBV7-9 and TRBJ1-4; TCRdb's D call, TRBD1, is unchecked because there is no DNA. Germline V CDR1 and CDR2: SEHNR, FQNEAQ (reference sequence). This CDR3 region has 15 residues. Using reference TRBV7-9 and TRBJ1-4 for the parts outside the CDR3, the full variable domain is DTGVSQNPRHKITKRGQNVTFRCDPISEHNRLYWYRQTLGQGPEFLTYFQNEAQLEKSRLLSDRFSAERPKGSFSTLEIQRTEQGDSAMYLCASSSKGYPNEKLFFGSGTQLSVL.

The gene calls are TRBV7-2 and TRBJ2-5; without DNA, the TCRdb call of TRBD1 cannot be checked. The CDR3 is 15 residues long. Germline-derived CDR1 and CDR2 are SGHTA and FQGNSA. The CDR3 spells CASSLVGGVEETQYF.

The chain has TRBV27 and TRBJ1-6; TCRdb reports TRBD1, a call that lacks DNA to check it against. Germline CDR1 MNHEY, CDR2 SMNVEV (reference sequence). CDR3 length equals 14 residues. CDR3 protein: CASSPVLGDSPLHF.